Below are 18 T cell receptor beta chains sequenced from a single sample in a study of Graves' ophthalmopathy and Graves' hyperthyroidism. TCR beta CDR3 regions were amplified from RNA transcripts. HTBI primers primed a first-round RT-PCR, and a second-round multiplex PCR followed. TCRdb passed the multiplex PCR reads through MiXCR, listing each CDR3 protein once. The table has approximately 330,000 distinct CDR3 sequences, roughly a sixth seen once. Sequencing input: peripheral blood. The receptors stem from an adult man with Graves' ophthalmopathy.

This clonotype was detected ten times or more. The V call is TRBV9, the J call TRBJ1-5; a weak D match, TRBD1 (5 bases). The CDR3 runs to 14 residues. Between the trimmed V and J ends, which lost 3 bases and 7 bases, there was a span of 14 bases. The germline V gene has CDR1 SGDLS and CDR2 YYNGEE. The CDR3 sequence: CASSDGGGGQPQHF. In DNA, the CDR3 is TGTGCCAGCAGCGACGGGGGTGGGGGGCAGCCCCAGCATTTT.

This clonotype was picked up many times. V and J are TRBV6-5 and TRBJ1-2; TRBD1 might be the D (5 bases). The CDR3 spans 16 residues. The V gene lost 4 bases and the J gene lost 0 bases, with 15 bases spanning the gap. Germline-derived CDR1 and CDR2 are MNHEY and SVGAGI. CDR3 protein: CASSLSHDSANYGYTF. CDR3 coding DNA: TGTGCCAGCAGTTTATCCCACGACAGCGCTAACTATGGCTACACCTTC.

At least ten counts were recorded for this clonotype. CDR3 loop: CASSPPGQGIYGYTF. The CDR3 DNA follows: TGTGCCAGCTCACCGCCGGGACAGGGAATCTATGGCTACACCTTC. This chain connects TRBV18 to TRBJ1-2; TRBD1 aligns across 9 bases. The CDR3 consists of 15 residues. Germline V CDR1 and CDR2: KGHSH, LQKENI. The V gene end was trimmed by 3 bases and the J gene end by 4 bases; junction bases not matched to a gene: 6.

This clonotype was seen many times. The chain employs TRBV6-2 or TRBV6-3 and TRBJ2-7; 8 bases are shared with TRBD1. The CDR3 length is 19 residues. V shed 6 bases and J 3 bases; nucleotides not matched to a gene: 22. CDR1 and CDR2 (germline): MNHEY, SVGEGT. The CDR3: CASSIVGQAVGRSFYEQYF. CDR3 nucleotide sequence: TGTGCCAGCAGCATCGTGGGACAGGCAGTGGGAAGGTCGTTCTACGAGCAGTACTTC.

The sample holds many counts of this clonotype. The CDR3, as DNA: TGTGCCTGGAGTCGGACCTACGAGCAGTACTTC. Translated: CAWSRTYEQYF. The chain joins TRBV30 to TRBJ2-7; D not resolved. Trimming left V 2 bases short and J 2 bases short, with 4 bases between. Germline-derived CDR1 and CDR2 are GTSNPN and SVGIG (reference sequence). The CDR3 runs to 11 residues.

This clonotype was seen repeatedly, ten times or more. This sequence joins TRBV5-1 and TRBJ1-1, with D maybe TRBD1 (5 bases). The CDR3 spans 13 residues. Trimming stripped 0 bases from V and 11 bases from J, with 14 bases between. Germline loops: CDR1 SGHRS, CDR2 YFSETQ. The CDR3 nucleotides read TGCGCCAGCAGCTTGGTTCCGCAGGGCCATGCTTTCTTT. Translated: CASSLVPQGHAFF.

This clonotype was observed many times. The V and J genes are TRBV12-3 or TRBV12-4 and TRBJ1-1; D ambiguous. CDR3 length: 13 amino acids. V lost 4 bases, J lost 6 bases, and 12 bases lay in between. CDR3 region: CASSYMDGAEAFF. CDR3 in DNA: TGTGCCAGCAGTTATATGGATGGGGCTGAAGCTTTCTTT.

This clonotype was counted at least ten times. CDR3 residues: CASRRDRGEQETQYF. The CDR3 nucleotides read TGCGCCAGCAGACGGGACAGGGGCGAACAAGAGACCCAGTACTTC. The chain employs TRBV5-1 and TRBJ2-5, with 10 nucleotides matching TRBD1. V shed 5 bases and J 2 bases; nucleotides not matched to a gene: 6. The germline V gene encodes CDR1 SGHRS and CDR2 YFSETQ. There are 15 residues in the CDR3.

This clonotype was seen at least ten times. This chain joins TRBV4-3 and TRBJ2-5; 9 bases map to TRBD1. CDR3 length: 16 residues. V lost 3 bases to trimming and J lost 2 bases; unmatched junction nucleotides: 7. Germline V gene data show CDR1 as LGHNA and CDR2 as YSLEER. The CDR3 spells CASSHGLGQGQETQYF. CDR3 coding DNA: TGCGCCAGCAGCCATGGTCTGGGACAGGGTCAAGAGACCCAGTACTTC.

This clonotype appeared a few times. The V gene is TRBV20-1, the J gene TRBJ2-7, with D unresolved. Germline V gives CDR1 DFQATT, CDR2 SNEGSKA (reference sequence). Trimming stripped 0 bases from V and 2 bases from J, with 11 bases between. CDR3 length: 14 amino acids. The CDR3 coding sequence is TGCAGTGCTAGAGACATGACCGAAACCTACGAGCAGTACTTC. It translates to CSARDMTETYEQYF.

This clonotype appeared many times. CDR3 amino acids: CSAITRPRAFF. For the CDR3, the DNA is TGCAGTGCTATAACCCGTCCGCGGGCTTTCTTT. The V call is TRBV20-1, the J call TRBJ1-1; no clear D gene. Trimming shortened V by 4 bases and J by 11 bases, and 14 bases separated the two germline ends. The CDR3 has 11 residues. From germline, CDR1 is DFQATT and CDR2 SNEGSKA (reference sequence).

A note on this clonotype: One end of the junction fails to match germline, which may point to a read error. V is TRBV28 and J is TRBJ1-1; TRBD1 matches 10 bases. Germline CDR1 and CDR2: MDHEN and SYDVKM. The CDR3 is made up of 17 amino acids. CDR3 sequence: CASSTTGGATLNTEAFF. In nucleotides, the CDR3 is TGTGCCAGCAGCACGACAGGGGGCGCAACCTTGAACACTGAGGCTTTCTTT.

This clonotype was seen at least ten times. This chain joins TRBV5-1 and TRBJ2-5; D possibly uses TRBD1 or TRBD2 (6 bases each). Trimming cost V 5 bases and J 5 bases, with 22 bases left between them. The CDR3 sequence is 16 residues long. Germline V CDR1 and CDR2: SGHRS, YFSETQ. In nucleotides, the CDR3 is TGCGCCAGCAGGTGGGGGGCCCCTACTGGCTCGGAGACCCAGTACTTC. Residues: CASRWGAPTGSETQYF.

This clonotype occurred many times. V and J are TRBV6-1 and TRBJ1-2; no firm D call. The CDR3 is made up of 15 amino acids. V was trimmed by 2 bases and J by 4 bases, leaving 14 bases between them. Looked up from germline, CDR1 is MNHNS and CDR2 is SASEGT. CDR3: CASSESTPSFYGYTF. The CDR3 DNA is TGTGCCAGCAGTGAATCCACCCCGAGCTTCTATGGCTACACCTTC.

This clonotype was seen many times. The V and J genes are TRBV4-2 and TRBJ1-2; 8 nucleotides align to TRBD1. Germline trimming cut 1 base from V and 0 bases from J; bases unmatched to any gene: 7. CDR3 length: 17 amino acids. CDR1 is LGHNA, CDR2 YNFKEQ, per germline. The chain's CDR3 is CASSQGILTGANYGYTF. The CDR3 nucleotides read TGTGCCAGCAGCCAAGGGATTTTGACAGGGGCTAACTATGGCTACACCTTC.

This clonotype was observed many times. CDR3 nucleotide sequence: TGTGCCAGCAGCACCGGTGAAGCCAAAAACATTCAGTACTTC. Its translation is CASSTGEAKNIQYF. V usage is TRBV11-2 and J usage is TRBJ2-4; D is unclear. The CDR3 is 14 residues long. Trimming took off 5 bases at V and 0 bases at J, with 8 bases between the two ends. Per germline, CDR1 SGHAT and CDR2 FQNNGV.

This clonotype appeared many times. This CDR3 reads CAWSLAGDSEEQYF. CDR3 coding DNA: TGTGCCTGGAGTCTCGCAGGGGATTCAGAGGAGCAGTACTTC. The genes are TRBV30 and TRBJ2-7; tentatively, D is TRBD1 (6 bases). The ends were cut back, 2 bases at V and 7 bases at J, with 18 bases in the middle. The CDR3 extends over 14 amino acids. Germline V gene lookup returns CDR1 GTSNPN and CDR2 SVGIG (reference sequence).

This clonotype was picked up many times. DNA of the CDR3: TGTGCCAGCAGCAACAACCCCGGGGGGGGCAGCACAGATACGCAGTATTTT. Translation gives CASSNNPGGGSTDTQYF. The J gene is TRBJ2-3, the V gene TRBV11-1, with 8 bases lining up with TRBD2. The J segment lost 0 bases and the V segment lost 5 bases, leaving 10 bases of the junction unmatched. The V gene's germline CDR1 is SGHAT and CDR2 FQDESV (reference sequence). The CDR3 spans 17 residues.